This TCR beta chain originates from a study of blood T cell repertoires in COVID-19. About the research overall: COVID-19 samples collected from the United States, Italy and Spain covered acute and convalescent phases. PBMCs, B-cell-depleted T cells, or T cells were the source of the cDNA or gDNA that made up the material.

The germline gives CDR1 LGHNA, CDR2 YNFKEQ. V was clipped by 0 bases and J by 8 bases, with 13 bases between them. The CDR3 covers 14 residues. Authors' processing steps: Amplification of reference gene primers provided the estimated nucleated cell counts. Produced via immunoSEQ multiplex PCR; TCRdb's table is partial and in-frame only. That table is the source of V, J and clone size, and D and trimming were worked out from the DNA. Of around 20,000 clones listed, roughly 80% were seen once; the top ten hold 3.2%. The sample was peripheral blood. The clonotype originates from a man aged 35 to 55 with acute or convalescent COVID-19. This chain joins TRBV4-2 and TRBJ1-1; no definite D call. CDR3 region: CASSQEQSRREAFF. In nucleotides, the CDR3 is TGTGCCAGCAGCCAAGAACAGAGTAGACGGGAAGCTTTCTTT.